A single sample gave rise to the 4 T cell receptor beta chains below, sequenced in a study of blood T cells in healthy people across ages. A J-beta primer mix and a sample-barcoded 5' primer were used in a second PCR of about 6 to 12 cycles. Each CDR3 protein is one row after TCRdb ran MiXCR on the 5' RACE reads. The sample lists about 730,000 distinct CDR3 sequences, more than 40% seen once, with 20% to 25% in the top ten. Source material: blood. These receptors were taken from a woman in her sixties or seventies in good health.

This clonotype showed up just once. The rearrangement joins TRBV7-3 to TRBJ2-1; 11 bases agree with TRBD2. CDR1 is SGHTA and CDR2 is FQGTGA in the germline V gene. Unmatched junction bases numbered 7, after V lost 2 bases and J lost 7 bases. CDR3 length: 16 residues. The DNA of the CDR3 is TGTGCCAGCAGCTTACAAGTAGCGGGAGGGTTAAATGAGCAGTTCTTC. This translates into CASSLQVAGGLNEQFF.

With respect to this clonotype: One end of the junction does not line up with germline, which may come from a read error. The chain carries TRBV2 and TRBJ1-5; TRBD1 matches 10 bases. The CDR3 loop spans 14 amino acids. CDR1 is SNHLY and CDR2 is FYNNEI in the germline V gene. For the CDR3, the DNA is TGTGTCAGCAGGGGGACAGGGGACAATCAGCCCCAGCATTTT. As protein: CVSRGTGDNQPQHF.

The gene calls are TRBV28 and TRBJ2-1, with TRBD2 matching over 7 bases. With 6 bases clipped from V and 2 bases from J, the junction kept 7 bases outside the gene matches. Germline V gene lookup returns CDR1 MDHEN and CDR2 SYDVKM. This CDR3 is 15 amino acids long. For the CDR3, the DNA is TGTGCCAGCAGCTTGGGAGGGGCCCCCTACAATGAGCAGTTCTTC. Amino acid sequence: CASSLGGAPYNEQFF.

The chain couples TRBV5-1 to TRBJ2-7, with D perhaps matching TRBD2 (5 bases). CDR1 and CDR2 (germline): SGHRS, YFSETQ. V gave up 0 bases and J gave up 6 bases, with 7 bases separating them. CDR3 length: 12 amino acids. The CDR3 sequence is CASSLDGIEQYF. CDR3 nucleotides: TGCGCCAGCAGCTTGGACGGGATCGAGCAGTACTTC. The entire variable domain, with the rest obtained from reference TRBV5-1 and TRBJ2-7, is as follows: KAGVTQTPRYLIKTRGQQVTLSCSPISGHRSVSWYQQTPGQGLQFLFEYFSETQRNKGNFPGRFSGRQFSNSRSEMNVSTLELGDSALYLCASSLDGIEQYFGPGTRLTVT.